This T cell receptor (beta chain) was captured by sequencing in a study of blood T cell repertoires in COVID-19. The CDR3 has 15 residues. Trimming cost V 7 bases and J 0 bases, with 10 bases left between them. Per the germline V gene, CDR1 is SNHLY and CDR2 is FYNNEI. Sequencing used immunoSEQ multiplex PCR; TCRdb keeps in-frame clones, though not all of them. The profile covers 110,000 to 150,000 clones, with around 84% appearing a single time and 10% taken by the ten largest. Source material: peripheral blood. This sequence was found in a man in his fifties or sixties with active or convalescent COVID-19. The rearrangement uses TRBV2 and TRBJ1-6, with D uncertain. The CDR3 protein is CASKNSRSYNSPLHF. The CDR3 DNA reads as TGTGCCAGCAAAAACAGCCGCTCCTATAATTCACCCCTCCACTTT.